These 2 T cell receptor beta chains originate from one sample sequenced in a study of cytomegalovirus exposure and HLA in healthy donors. Measured with immunoSEQ multiplex PCR; TCRdb has only the in-frame clones, and not every one. The sample contains roughly 150,000 clones, roughly 90% of which appear only once. Sequenced input: PBMCs. The source is a man aged 18-30 years in good health and CMV-seronegative.

The chain uses TRBV7-9 and TRBJ2-2, with 7 bases lining up with TRBD1. CDR3 size: 13 residues. The V gene end was trimmed by 7 bases and the J gene end by 6 bases; junction bases not matched to a gene: 5. CDR1 is SEHNR and CDR2 is FQNEAQ in the germline V gene (reference sequence). The CDR3 nucleotides are TGTGCCAGCAACAGGGGATTGGCCGGGGAGCTGTTTTTT. It codes for CASNRGLAGELFF. The full variable domain, in which reference TRBV7-9 and TRBJ2-2 provide the parts outside the CDR3, is DTGVSQNPRHKITKRGQNVTFRCDPISEHNRLYWYRQTLGQGPEFLTYFQNEAQLEKSRLLSDRFSAERPKGSFSTLEIQRTEQGDSAMYLCASNRGLAGELFFGEGSRLTVL.

The gene calls are TRBV6-1 and TRBJ1-2, with TRBD1 identical over 7 bases. Germline CDR1 is MNHNS and CDR2 is SASEGT. Germline trimming cut 10 bases from V and 0 bases from J; bases unmatched to any gene: 11. The CDR3 is made up of 15 amino acids. CDR3 sequence: CATAETGTANYGYTF. The CDR3 DNA reads TGTGCCACCGCTGAGACTGGGACAGCTAACTATGGCTACACCTTC.